The subject of this entry is one T cell receptor (beta chain). Original data processing: By means of reference gene primer amplification, nucleated cell counts were estimated. Produced via immunoSEQ multiplex PCR; TCRdb's table is partial and in-frame only. The V and J calls and clone size come from that table; D and trimming were worked out from the DNA. The sample yields roughly 200,000 clones, roughly 89% seen once. CDR1 SEHNR and CDR2 FQNEAQ come from the germline V gene (reference sequence). The CDR3 is 15 amino acids. V lost 1 base, J lost 4 bases, and 10 bases lay in between. The sample is drawn from a study of blood T cell repertoires in COVID-19. Study details: T cells, B-cell-depleted T cells, or PBMCs provided the cDNA or gDNA that served as material.

The receptor was derived from a man aged 55-75 years who had recovered from COVID-19. The sample comprised peripheral blood. The J gene is TRBJ2-2, the V gene TRBV7-9; a weak D match, TRBD1 (5 bases). For the CDR3, the DNA is TGTGCCAGCAGCTTAGGACAGTGGGGCACCGGGGAGCTGTTTTTT. This sequence encodes CASSLGQWGTGELFF.